These T cell receptor beta chains were read from a single sample in a study of blood T cell repertoires in COVID-19. Generated by immunoSEQ multiplex PCR, the TCRdb table keeps only in-frame clones and is missing some. Of about 500,000 clones detected, roughly 89% appear once; the ten largest clones hold about 0.91%. The sequencing sample was made of peripheral blood. The receptors derive from a man aged 18 to 30 with COVID-19, enrolled during active disease. Each CDR3 is given without its conserved first and last residue.

TRBV30	14	TRBJ2-2	AWIEGGQGHSGELF
TRBV7-9	13	TRBJ2-2	ASSPTGGNTGELF
TRBV30	13	TRBJ2-1	AWASTGLKYNEQF
TRBV5-1	14	TRBJ2-3	ASSLSGTRGSDTQY
TRBV12-5	10	TRBJ1-2	ASGLGGYGYT
TRBV19	13	TRBJ2-1	ASTSSAGGRNEQF
TRBV11-1	12	TRBJ2-5	ASSQGQGEETQY
TRBV5-6	11	TRBJ2-5	ASSLQQQETQY
TRBV18	13	TRBJ2-5	ASSPGLAGQETQY
TRBV11-1	13	TRBJ2-7	ASSSEGLAVYEQY
TRBV24-1	14	TRBJ2-3	ATSERLAASTDTQY
TRBV7-2	14	TRBJ1-6	ASSLAGTDYNSPLH
TRBV7-9	11	TRBJ2-1	ASSLPGSDEQF
TRBV14	16	TRBJ2-3	ASSQGPPGAKGTDTQY
TRBV11-2	13	TRBJ1-6	ASSSTGTGYSPLH
TRBV5-6	13	TRBJ2-1	ASSLALAGYNEQF
TRBV27	12	TRBJ1-2	ASSSLTGSSGYT
TRBV18	12	TRBJ2-7	ASTPGQGTGEQY
TRBV7-8	14	TRBJ2-2	ASSSRQGSFTGELF
TRBV5-1	11	TRBJ2-1	ASSYQGSDEQF
TRBV6-1	14	TRBJ2-1	ASSEASAGVGNEQF
TRBV7-6	15	TRBJ2-5	ASSSLGGTGVIETQY
TRBV7-9	14	TRBJ1-4	ASSPTPGTGVLKLF
TRBV30	12	TRBJ2-7	ASKQGATLGEQY
TRBV19	13	TRBJ1-5	ASSITAGFYQPQH
TRBV19	16	TRBJ2-1	ASSLDMRVEISYNEQF
TRBV7-9	11	TRBJ1-1	ASSSRQGTEAF
TRBV15	10	TRBJ1-4	ATGTGGEKLF
TRBV19	12	TRBJ2-5	ASSIVGGRETQY
TRBV18	17	TRBJ1-3	ASSPQTLRQGSSGNTIY
TRBV11-2	14	TRBJ1-1	ASSLAGRVSGTEAF
TRBV6-4	11	TRBJ1-5	APQDRVGQPQH
TRBV6-1	13	TRBJ1-3	ASSDGTGIGNTIY
TRBV11-3	14	TRBJ2-7	ASSEGVLAGVYEQY
TRBV3-1/TRBV3-2	13	TRBJ2-5	ASSPPPGGQETQY
TRBV2	14	TRBJ2-7	ASSKKAGIDLYEQY
TRBV11-3	12	TRBJ2-3	ASSLTSGTDTQY
TRBV15	16	TRBJ2-7	ATSRGPISGTRGYEQY
TRBV5-4	14	TRBJ2-3	ASSTYPGQGPDTQY
TRBV28	14	TRBJ1-4	ASRINTGGGNEKLF
TRBV5-1	11	TRBJ2-1	ASSGTGLSVSF
TRBV11-1	11	TRBJ1-1	ASRWDRNTEAF
TRBV9	11	TRBJ2-5	ASSFTSRETQY
TRBV6-5	13	TRBJ2-4	ASSYSMGGKNIQY
TRBV7-6	13	TRBJ1-2	ASSGTLAGGDGYT